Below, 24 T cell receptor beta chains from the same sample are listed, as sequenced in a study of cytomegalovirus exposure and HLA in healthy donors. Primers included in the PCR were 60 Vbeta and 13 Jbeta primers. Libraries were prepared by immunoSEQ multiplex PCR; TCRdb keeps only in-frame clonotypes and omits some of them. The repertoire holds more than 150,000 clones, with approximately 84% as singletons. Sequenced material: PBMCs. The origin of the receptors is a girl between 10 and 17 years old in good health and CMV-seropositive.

In DNA form, the CDR3 reads TGTGCCAGCAGCTTGGCTAGAGGGTCTTCTCTCGGGGGGCAGTATTTT. It is translated as CASSLARGSSLGGQYF. The chain uses TRBV5-4 and TRBJ2-3; D perhaps matches TRBD2 (6 bases). The CDR3 length is 16 residues. The V gene lost 0 bases and the J gene lost 11 bases, with 22 bases spanning the gap. Germline CDR1 is SGHNT and CDR2 is YYREEE (reference sequence).

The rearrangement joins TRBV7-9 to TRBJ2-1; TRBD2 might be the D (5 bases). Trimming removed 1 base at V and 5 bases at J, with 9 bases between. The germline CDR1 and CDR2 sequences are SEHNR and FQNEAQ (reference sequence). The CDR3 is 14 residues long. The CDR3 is CASSLELAHNEQFF. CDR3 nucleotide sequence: TGTGCCAGCAGCTTAGAGCTAGCCCACAATGAGCAGTTCTTC. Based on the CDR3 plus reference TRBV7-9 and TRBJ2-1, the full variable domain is DTGVSQNPRHKITKRGQNVTFRCDPISEHNRLYWYRQTLGQGPEFLTYFQNEAQLEKSRLLSDRFSAERPKGSFSTLEIQRTEQGDSAMYLCASSLELAHNEQFFGPGTRLTVL.

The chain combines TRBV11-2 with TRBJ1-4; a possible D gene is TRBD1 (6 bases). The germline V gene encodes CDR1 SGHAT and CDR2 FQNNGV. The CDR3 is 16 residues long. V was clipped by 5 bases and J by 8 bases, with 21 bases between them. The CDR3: CASSPRLGAHPEKLFF. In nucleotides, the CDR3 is TGTGCCAGCAGCCCACGGCTGGGGGCCCATCCGGAAAAACTGTTTTTT.

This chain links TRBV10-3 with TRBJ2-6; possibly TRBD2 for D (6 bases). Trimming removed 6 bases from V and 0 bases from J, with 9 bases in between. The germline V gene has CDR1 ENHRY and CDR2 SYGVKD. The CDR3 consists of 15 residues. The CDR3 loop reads CAIRETSSGANVLTF. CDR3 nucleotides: TGTGCCATCAGGGAGACTAGCTCTGGGGCCAACGTCCTGACTTTC.

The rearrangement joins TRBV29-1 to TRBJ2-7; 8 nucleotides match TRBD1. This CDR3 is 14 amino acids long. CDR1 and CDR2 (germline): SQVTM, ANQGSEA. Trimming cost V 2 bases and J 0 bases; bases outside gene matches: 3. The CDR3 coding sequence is TGCAGCGTTGAAAGGACAGGGAGCTCCTACGAGCAGTACTTC. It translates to CSVERTGSSYEQYF.

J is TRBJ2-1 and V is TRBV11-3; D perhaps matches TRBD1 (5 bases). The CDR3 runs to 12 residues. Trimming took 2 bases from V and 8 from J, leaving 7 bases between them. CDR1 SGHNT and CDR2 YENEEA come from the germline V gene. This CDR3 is CASSLKGHEQFF. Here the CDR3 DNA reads TGTGCCAGCAGCTTAAAGGGGCATGAGCAGTTCTTC.

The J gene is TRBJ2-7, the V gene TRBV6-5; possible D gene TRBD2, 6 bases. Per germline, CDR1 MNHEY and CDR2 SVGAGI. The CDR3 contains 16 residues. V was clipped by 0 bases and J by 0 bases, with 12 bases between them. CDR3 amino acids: CASSYSGSGSSYEQYF. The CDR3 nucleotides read TGTGCCAGCAGTTACTCGGGTAGCGGAAGCTCCTACGAGCAGTACTTC.

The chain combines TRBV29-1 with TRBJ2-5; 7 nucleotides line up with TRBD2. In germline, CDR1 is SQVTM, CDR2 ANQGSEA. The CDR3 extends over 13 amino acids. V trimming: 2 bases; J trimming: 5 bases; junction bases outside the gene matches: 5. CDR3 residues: CSVERVGGETQYF. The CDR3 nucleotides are TGCAGCGTTGAACGGGTGGGAGGGGAGACCCAGTACTTC.

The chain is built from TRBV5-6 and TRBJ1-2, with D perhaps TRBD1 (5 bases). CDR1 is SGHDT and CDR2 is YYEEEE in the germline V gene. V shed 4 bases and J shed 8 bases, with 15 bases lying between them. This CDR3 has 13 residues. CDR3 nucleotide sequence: TGTGCCAGCAGCCTCGTGTCCAGGGAAGGCTACACCTTC. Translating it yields CASSLVSREGYTF.

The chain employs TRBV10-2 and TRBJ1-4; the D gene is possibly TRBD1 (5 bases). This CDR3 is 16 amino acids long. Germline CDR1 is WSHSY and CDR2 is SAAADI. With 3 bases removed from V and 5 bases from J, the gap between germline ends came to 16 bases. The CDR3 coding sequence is TGCGCCAGCAGTGACGCGGGGCGCGAGGAGAATGAAAAACTGTTTTTT. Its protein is CASSDAGREENEKLFF.

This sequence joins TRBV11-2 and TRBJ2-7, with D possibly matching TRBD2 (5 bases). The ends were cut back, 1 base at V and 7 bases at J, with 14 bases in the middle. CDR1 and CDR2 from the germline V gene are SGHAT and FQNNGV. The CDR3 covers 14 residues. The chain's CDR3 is CASSLVLKTREQYF. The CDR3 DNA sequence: TGTGCCAGCAGCTTAGTCCTGAAAACTAGGGAGCAGTACTTC.

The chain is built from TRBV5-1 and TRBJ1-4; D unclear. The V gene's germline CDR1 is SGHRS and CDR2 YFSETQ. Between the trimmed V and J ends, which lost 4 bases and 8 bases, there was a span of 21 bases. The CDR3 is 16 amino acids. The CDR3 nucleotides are TGCGCCAGCAGCCCAAACCTTGGTCCGCGAGCGGAAAAACTGTTTTTT. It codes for CASSPNLGPRAEKLFF.

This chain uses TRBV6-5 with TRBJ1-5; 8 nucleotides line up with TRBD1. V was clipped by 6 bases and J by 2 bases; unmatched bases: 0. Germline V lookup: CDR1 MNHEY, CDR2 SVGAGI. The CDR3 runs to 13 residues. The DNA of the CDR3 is TGTGCCAGCAGACAGGGGGGCAATCAGCCCCAGCATTTT. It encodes CASRQGGNQPQHF.

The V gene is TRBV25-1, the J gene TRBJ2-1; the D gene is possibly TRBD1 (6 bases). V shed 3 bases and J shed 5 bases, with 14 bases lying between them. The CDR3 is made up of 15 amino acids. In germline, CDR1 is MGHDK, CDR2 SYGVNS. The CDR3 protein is CASSDLRDIHNEQFF. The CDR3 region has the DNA TGTGCCAGCAGTGACCTCCGGGACATCCACAATGAGCAGTTCTTC.

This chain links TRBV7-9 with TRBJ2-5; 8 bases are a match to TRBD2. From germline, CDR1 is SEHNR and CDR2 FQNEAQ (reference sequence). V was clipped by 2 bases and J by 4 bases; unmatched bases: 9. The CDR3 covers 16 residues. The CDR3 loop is CASSLYSGRGSETQYF. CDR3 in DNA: TGTGCCAGCAGCTTATACAGCGGGAGAGGGTCAGAGACCCAGTACTTC.

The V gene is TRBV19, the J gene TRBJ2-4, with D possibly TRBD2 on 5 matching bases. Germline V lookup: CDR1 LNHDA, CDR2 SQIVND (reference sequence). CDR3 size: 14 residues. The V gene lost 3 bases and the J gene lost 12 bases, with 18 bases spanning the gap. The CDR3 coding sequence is TGTGCCAGTAGTATTGTGGTTGGAGGCAACGCTCAGTACTTC. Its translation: CASSIVVGGNAQYF.

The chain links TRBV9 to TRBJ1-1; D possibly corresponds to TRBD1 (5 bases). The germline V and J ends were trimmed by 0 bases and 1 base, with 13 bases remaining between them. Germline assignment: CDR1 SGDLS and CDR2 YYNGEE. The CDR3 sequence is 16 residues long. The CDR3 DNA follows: TGTGCCAGCAGCGTAGAAAGTGGGGCCCCGAACACTGAAGCTTTCTTT. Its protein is CASSVESGAPNTEAFF.

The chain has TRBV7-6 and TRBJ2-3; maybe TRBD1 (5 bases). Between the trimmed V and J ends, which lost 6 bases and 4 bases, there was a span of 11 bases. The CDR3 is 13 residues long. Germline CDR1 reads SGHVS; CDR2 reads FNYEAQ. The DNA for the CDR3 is TGTGCCAGCAGTATACAGGCGGCAGATACGCAGTATTTT. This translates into CASSIQAADTQYF.

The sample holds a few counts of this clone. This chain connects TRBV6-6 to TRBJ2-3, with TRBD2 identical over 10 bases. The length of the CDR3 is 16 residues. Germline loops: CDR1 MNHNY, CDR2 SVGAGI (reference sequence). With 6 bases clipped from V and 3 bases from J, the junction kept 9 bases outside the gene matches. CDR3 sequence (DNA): TGTGCCAGCAGCGCCCCTGAGCGGGAGGGGACAGATACGCAGTATTTT. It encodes CASSAPEREGTDTQYF.

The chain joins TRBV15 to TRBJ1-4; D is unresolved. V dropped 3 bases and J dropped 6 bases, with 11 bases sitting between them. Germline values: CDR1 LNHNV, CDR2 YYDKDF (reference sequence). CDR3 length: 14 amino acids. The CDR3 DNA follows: TGTGCCACCAGCAGGCAGAGGGTCGATGAAAAACTGTTTTTT. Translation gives CATSRQRVDEKLFF.

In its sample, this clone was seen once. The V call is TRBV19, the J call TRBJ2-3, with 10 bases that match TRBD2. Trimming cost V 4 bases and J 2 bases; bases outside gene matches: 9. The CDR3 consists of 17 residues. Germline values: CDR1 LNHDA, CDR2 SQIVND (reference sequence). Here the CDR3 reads CASSTVGLAAATDTQYF. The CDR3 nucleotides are TGTGCCAGTAGTACCGTTGGACTAGCGGCAGCCACAGATACGCAGTATTTT.

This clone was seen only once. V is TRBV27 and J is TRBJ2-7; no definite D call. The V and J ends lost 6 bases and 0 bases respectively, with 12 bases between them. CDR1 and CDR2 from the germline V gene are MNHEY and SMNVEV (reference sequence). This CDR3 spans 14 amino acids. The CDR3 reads CASRTHLTSYEQYF. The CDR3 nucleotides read TGTGCCAGCAGAACTCACTTAACCTCCTACGAGCAGTACTTC.

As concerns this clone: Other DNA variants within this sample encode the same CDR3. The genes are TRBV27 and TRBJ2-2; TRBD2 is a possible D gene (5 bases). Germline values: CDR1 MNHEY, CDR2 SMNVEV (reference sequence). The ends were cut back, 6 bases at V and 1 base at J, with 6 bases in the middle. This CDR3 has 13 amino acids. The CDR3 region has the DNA TGTGCCAGCAGCCGGGGGAACACCGGGGAGCTGTTTTTT. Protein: CASSRGNTGELFF.

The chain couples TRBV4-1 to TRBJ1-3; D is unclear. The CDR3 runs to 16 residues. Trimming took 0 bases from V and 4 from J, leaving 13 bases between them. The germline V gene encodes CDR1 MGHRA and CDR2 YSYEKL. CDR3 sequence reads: CASSQESAGSGNTIYF. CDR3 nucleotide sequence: TGCGCCAGCAGCCAAGAAAGTGCCGGGTCGGGAAACACCATATATTTT.